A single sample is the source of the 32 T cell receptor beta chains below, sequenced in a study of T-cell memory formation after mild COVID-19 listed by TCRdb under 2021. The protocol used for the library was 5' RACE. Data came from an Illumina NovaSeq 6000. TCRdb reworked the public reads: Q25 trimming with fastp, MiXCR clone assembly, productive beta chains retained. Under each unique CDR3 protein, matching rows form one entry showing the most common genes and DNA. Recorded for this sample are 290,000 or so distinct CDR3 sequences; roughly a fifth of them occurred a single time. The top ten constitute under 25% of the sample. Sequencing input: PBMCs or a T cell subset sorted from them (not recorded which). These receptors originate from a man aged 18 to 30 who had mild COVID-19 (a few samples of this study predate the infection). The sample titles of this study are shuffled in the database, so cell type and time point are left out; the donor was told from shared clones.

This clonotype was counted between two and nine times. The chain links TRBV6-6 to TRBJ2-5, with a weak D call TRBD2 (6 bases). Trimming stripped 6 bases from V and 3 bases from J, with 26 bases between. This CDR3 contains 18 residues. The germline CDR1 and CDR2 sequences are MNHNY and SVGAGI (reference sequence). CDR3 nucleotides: TGTGCCAGCAGCGGACAAAGAGGCCCCATGGGGGGTGAAGAGACCCAGTACTTC. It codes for CASSGQRGPMGGEETQYF.

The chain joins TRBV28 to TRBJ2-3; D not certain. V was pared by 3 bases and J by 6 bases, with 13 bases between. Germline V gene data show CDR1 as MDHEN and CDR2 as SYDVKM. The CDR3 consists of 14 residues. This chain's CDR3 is CASSLFQTPDTQYF. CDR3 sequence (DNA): TGTGCCAGCAGTTTGTTCCAGACTCCGGATACGCAGTATTTT. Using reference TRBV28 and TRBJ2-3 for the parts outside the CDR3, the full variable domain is DVKVTQSSRYLVKRTGEKVFLECVQDMDHENMFWYRQDPGLGLRLIYFSYDVKMKEKGDIPEGYSVSREKKERFSLILESASTNQTSMYLCASSLFQTPDTQYFGPGTRLTVL.

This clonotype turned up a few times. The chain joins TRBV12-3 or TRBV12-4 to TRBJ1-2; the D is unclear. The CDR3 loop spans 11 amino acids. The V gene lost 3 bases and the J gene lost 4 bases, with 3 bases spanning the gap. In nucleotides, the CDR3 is TGTGCCAGCAGTTTCCTCTATGGCTACACCTTC. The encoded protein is CASSFLYGYTF.

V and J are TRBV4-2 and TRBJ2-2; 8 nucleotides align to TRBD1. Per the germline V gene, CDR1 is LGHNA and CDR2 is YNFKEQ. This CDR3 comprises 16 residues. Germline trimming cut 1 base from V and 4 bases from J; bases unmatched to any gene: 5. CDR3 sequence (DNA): TGTGCCAGCAGCCAAGTAACAGGGGGAGGCACCGGGGAGCTGTTTTTT. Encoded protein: CASSQVTGGGTGELFF.

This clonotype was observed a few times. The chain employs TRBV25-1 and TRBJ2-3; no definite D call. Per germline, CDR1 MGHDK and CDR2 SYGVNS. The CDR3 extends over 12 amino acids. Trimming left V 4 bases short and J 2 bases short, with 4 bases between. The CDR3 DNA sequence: TGTGCCAGCAGTGGCAACACAGATACGCAGTATTTT. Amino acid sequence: CASSGNTDTQYF.

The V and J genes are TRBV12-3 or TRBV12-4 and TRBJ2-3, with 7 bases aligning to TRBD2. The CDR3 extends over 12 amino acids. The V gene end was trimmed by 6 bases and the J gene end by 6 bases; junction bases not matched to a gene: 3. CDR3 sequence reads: CASRDGGDTQYF. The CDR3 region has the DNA TGTGCCAGCAGGGACGGGGGGGATACGCAGTATTTT.

The CDR3 region has the DNA TGTGCCAGTAGTATAGATCGTTACAATCAGCCCCAGCATTTT. Its protein is CASSIDRYNQPQHF. The chain employs TRBV19 and TRBJ1-5; no clear D gene. The CDR3 totals 14 residues. From germline, CDR1 is LNHDA and CDR2 SQIVND (reference sequence). The V end lost 0 bases, the J end lost 3 bases, and 6 bases lay between the germline ends.

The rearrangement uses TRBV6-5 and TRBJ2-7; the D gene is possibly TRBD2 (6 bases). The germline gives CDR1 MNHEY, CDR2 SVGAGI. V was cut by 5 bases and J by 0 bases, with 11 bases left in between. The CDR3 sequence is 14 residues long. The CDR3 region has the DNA TGTGCCAGCAGTCGTGACGGGAGCTCCTACGAGCAGTACGTC. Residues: CASSRDGSSYEQYV.

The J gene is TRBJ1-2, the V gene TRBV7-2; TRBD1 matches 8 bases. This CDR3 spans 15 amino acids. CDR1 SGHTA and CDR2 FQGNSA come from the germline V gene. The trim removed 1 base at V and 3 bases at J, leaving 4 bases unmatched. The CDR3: CASSLVPDRDYGYTF. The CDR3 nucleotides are TGTGCCAGCAGCTTAGTACCGGACAGGGACTATGGCTACACCTTC.

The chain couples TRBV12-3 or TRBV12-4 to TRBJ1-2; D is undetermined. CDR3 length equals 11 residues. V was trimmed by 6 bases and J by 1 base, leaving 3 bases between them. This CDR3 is CASRLNYGYTF. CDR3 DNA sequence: TGTGCCAGCAGGCTTAACTATGGCTACACCTTC.

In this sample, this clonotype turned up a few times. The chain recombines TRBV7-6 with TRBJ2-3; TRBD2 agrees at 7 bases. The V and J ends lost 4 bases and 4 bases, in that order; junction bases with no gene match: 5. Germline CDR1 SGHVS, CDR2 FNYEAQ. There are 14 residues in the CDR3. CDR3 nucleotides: TGTGCCAGCAGCTCGACTAGCTCCGCAGATACGCAGTATTTT. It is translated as CASSSTSSADTQYF.

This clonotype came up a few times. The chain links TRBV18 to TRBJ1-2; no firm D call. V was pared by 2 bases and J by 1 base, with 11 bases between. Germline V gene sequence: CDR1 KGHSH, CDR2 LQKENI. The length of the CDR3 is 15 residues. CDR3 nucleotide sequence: TGTGCCAGCTCACCAGAGATGCCGATTAACTATGGCTACACCTTC. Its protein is CASSPEMPINYGYTF.

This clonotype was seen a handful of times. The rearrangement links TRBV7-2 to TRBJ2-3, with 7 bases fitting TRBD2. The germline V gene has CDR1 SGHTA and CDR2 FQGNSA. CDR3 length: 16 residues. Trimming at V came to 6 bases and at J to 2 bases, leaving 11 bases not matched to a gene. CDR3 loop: CASSGPGGRFTDTQYF. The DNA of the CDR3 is TGTGCCAGCAGTGGTCCGGGGGGTCGATTCACAGATACGCAGTATTTT.

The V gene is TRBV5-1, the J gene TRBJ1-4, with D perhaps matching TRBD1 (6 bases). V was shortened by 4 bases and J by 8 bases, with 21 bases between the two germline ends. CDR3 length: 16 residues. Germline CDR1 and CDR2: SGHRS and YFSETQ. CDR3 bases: TGCGCCAGCAGCCTACCCGGAGCAGGGGTTAGGGAAAAACTGTTTTTT. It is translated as CASSLPGAGVREKLFF.

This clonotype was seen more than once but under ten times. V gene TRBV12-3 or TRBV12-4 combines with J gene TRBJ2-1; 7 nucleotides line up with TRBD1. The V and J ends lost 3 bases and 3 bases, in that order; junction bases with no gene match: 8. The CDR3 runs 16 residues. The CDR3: CASSLVSRGYYNEQFF. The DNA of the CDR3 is TGTGCCAGCAGTTTGGTTAGCAGGGGGTACTACAATGAGCAGTTCTTC.

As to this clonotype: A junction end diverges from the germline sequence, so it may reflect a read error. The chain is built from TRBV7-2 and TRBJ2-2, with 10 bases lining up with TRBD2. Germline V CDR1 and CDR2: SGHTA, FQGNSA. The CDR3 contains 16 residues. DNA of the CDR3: TGTGCCAGAAGCTTCGCTAGCGGGGGCTACACCGGGGAGCTGTTTTTT. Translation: CARSFASGGYTGELFF.

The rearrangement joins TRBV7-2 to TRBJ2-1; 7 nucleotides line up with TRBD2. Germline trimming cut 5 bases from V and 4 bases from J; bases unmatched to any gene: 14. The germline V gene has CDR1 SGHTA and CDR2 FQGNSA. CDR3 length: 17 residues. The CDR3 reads CASSPGPYGGGYNEQFF. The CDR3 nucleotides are TGTGCCAGCAGCCCTGGCCCTTACGGCGGGGGATACAATGAGCAGTTCTTC.

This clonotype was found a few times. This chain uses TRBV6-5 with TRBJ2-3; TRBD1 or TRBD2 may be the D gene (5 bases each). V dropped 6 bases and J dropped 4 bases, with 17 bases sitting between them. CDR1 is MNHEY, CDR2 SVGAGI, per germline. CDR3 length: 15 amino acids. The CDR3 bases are TGTGCCAGCAGACGACAGTTCTACGGGGCAGATACGCAGTATTTT. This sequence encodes CASRRQFYGADTQYF.

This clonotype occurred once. CDR3 protein: CASSQDRGQTYNSPLHF. In nucleotides, the CDR3 is TGTGCCAGCAGCCAAGACAGGGGGCAGACCTATAATTCACCCCTCCACTTT. The chain recombines TRBV5-6 with TRBJ1-6; TRBD1 aligns across 10 bases. The CDR3 consists of 17 residues. Germline V lookup: CDR1 SGHDT, CDR2 YYEEEE. The ends lost 4 bases at V and 2 bases at J; junction bases unmatched: 6.

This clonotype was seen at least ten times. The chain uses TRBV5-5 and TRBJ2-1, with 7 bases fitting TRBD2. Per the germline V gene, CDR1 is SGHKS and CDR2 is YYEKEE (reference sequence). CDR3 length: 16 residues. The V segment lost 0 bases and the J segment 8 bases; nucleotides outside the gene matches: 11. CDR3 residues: CASSLATSHTSDEQFF. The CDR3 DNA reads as TGTGCCAGCAGCTTGGCGACTAGCCATACCTCGGATGAGCAGTTCTTC.

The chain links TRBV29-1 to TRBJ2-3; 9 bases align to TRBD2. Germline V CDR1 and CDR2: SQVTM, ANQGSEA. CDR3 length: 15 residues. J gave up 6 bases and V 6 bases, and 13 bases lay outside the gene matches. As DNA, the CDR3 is TGCAGCGTGGTCGCTAGCGGGGCCTTGATGGATACGCAGTATTTT. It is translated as CSVVASGALMDTQYF.

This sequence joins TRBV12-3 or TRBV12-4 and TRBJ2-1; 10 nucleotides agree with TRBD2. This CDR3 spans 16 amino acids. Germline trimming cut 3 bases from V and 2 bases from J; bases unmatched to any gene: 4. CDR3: CASSFSGGRPYNEQFF. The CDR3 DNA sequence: TGTGCCAGCAGTTTTAGCGGGGGGAGACCCTACAATGAGCAGTTCTTC.

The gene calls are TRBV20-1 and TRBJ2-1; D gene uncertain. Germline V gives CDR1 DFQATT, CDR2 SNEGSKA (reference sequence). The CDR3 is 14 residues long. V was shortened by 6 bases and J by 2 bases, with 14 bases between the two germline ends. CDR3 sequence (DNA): TGCAGTGCAGACCAACCCTCCACCTACAATGAGCAGTTCTTC. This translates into CSADQPSTYNEQFF.

CDR3 nucleotides: TGTGCCACCAGCAGAGGGGTAGGGGAGGAGCAGTACGTC. The encoded protein is CATSRGVGEEQYV. The genes are TRBV15 and TRBJ2-7; D could derive from TRBD1 or TRBD2 (5 bases each). In germline, CDR1 is LNHNV, CDR2 YYDKDF (reference sequence). This CDR3 has 13 residues. Deletions cut 1 base from V and 7 bases from J, with 11 bases between.

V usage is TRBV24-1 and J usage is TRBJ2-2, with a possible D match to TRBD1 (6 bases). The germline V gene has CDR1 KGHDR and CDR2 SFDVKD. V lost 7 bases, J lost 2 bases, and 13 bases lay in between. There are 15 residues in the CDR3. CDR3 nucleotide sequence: TGTGCCACCAGGACGGGACACGGAAACACCGGGGAGCTGTTTTTT. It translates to CATRTGHGNTGELFF.

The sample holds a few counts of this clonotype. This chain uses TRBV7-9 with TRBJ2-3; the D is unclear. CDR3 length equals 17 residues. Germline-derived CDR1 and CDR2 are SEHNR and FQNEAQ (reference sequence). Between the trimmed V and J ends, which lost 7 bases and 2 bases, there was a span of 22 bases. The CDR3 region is CASNSDRRNPSTDTQYF. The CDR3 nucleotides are TGTGCCAGCAACTCAGACCGACGGAACCCCTCCACAGATACGCAGTATTTT.

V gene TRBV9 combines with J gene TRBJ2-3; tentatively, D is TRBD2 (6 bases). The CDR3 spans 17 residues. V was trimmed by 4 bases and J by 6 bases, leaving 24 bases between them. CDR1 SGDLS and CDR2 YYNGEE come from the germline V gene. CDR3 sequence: CASSPTPGGLGVDTQYF. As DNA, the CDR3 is TGTGCCAGCAGCCCTACCCCCGGGGGACTTGGTGTGGATACGCAGTATTTT.

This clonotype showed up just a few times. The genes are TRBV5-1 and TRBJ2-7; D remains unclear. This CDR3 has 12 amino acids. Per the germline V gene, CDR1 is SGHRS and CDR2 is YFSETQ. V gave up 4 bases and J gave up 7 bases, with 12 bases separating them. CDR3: CASSLTPGEQYF. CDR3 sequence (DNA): TGCGCCAGCAGCCTAACCCCAGGAGAGCAGTACTTC.

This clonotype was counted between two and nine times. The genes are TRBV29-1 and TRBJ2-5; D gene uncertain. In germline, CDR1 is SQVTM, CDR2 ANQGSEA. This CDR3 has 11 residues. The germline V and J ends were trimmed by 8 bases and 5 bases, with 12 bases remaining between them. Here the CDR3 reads CSLILGETQYF. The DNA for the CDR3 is TGCAGCCTAATCTTGGGGGAGACCCAGTACTTC.

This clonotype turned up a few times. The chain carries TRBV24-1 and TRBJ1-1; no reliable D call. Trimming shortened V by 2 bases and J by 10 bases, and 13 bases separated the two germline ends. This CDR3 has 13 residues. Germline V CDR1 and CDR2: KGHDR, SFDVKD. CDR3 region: CATSDSWEDGAFF. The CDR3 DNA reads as TGTGCCACCAGTGATTCGTGGGAGGACGGAGCTTTCTTT.

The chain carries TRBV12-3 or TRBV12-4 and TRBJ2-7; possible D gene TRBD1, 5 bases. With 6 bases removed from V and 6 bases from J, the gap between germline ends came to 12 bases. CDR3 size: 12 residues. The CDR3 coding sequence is TGTGCCAGCAGATCAGGGTCGGGCGAGCAGTACGTC. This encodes CASRSGSGEQYV.

DNA of the CDR3: TGTGCCAGCACCGGGGTTCCGAATTCACCCCTCCACTTT. Its translation: CASTGVPNSPLHF. The J gene is TRBJ1-6, the V gene TRBV12-3 or TRBV12-4; D not certain. The CDR3 is 13 amino acids. Trimming cost V 7 bases and J 7 bases, with 11 bases left between them.